What follows are 8 T cell receptor beta chains derived from one specimen sequenced in a study of blood T cells in healthy people across ages. Sample-barcoded 5' priming and a J-beta primer mix drove a second PCR of 7 to 11 cycles. One entry per CDR3 protein results from TCRdb running MiXCR on the 5' RACE reads. This table holds hundreds of thousands of distinct CDR3 sequences, roughly 50% found once. The sequenced sample consisted of blood. The receptors originated from a man aged 30-40 years in good health.

As to this clonotype: An end of the junction differs from the germline gene, which may be a read error. This chain joins TRBV13 and TRBJ2-1, with a possible D match to TRBD1 (6 bases). The CDR3 loop spans 14 amino acids. Germline CDR1 is PRHDT and CDR2 is FYEKMQ (reference sequence). CDR3 loop: CTSSSADRYNEQFF. The DNA of the CDR3 is TGTACCAGCAGCTCAGCCGACAGGTACAATGAGCAGTTCTTC.

The chain joins TRBV2 to TRBJ2-7; either TRBD1 or TRBD2 may supply D (5 bases each). The better agreement between TRBJ2-5 and the DNA end casts doubt on the J call. Germline loops: CDR1 SNHLY, CDR2 FYNNEI. CDR3 size: 14 residues. Here the CDR3 DNA reads TGTGCCAGCAGGGGGACGGTTTCTTGGGGGACCCAGTACTTC. It codes for CASRGTVSWGTQYF.

The V gene is TRBV7-2, the J gene TRBJ2-5; D ambiguous. The CDR3 spans 11 residues. CDR1 and CDR2 from the germline V gene are SGHTA and FQGNSA. With 1 base removed from V and 11 bases from J, the gap between germline ends came to 8 bases. CDR3 bases: TGTGCCAGCAGCTTAGAGCACGTGCAGTACTTC. It yields the protein CASSLEHVQYF.

The chain is built from TRBV10-3 and TRBJ2-5, with TRBD2 matching 7 bases. Trimming removed 6 bases from V and 4 bases from J; junction bases left unmatched: 8. Germline assignment: CDR1 ENHRY and CDR2 SYGVKD. This CDR3 is built from 14 residues. The CDR3: CAIRGTNDLETQYF. CDR3 in DNA: TGTGCCATCAGGGGGACTAACGACTTAGAGACCCAGTACTTC.

This clonotype was picked up a small number of times. This sequence joins TRBV5-1 and TRBJ1-1; the D is unclear. Germline lookup yields CDR1 SGHRS and CDR2 YFSETQ. V lost 2 bases and J 4 bases, leaving 6 bases between the germline ends. CDR3 length: 12 residues. CDR3 protein: CASSFDGTEAFF. CDR3 in DNA: TGCGCCAGCAGCTTCGACGGCACTGAAGCTTTCTTT.

The chain carries TRBV7-3 and TRBJ2-7; 8 bases fit TRBD2. V dropped 5 bases and J dropped 3; count of bases not matched to a gene: 9. Germline V lookup: CDR1 SGHTA, CDR2 FQGTGA. The CDR3 runs to 15 residues. The CDR3 DNA sequence: TGTGCCAGCAGCCAGGGGCCTAGCGGGCTCTACGAGCAGTACTTC. Translated, it gives CASSQGPSGLYEQYF.

This clonotype has just a few counts. This rearrangement joins TRBV5-6 to TRBJ1-4; D is unclear. In germline, CDR1 is SGHDT, CDR2 YYEEEE. This CDR3 region has 14 residues. Trimming stripped 1 base from V and 7 bases from J, with 11 bases between. DNA for the CDR3: TGTGCCAGCAGCTTGATCGAGGTTGGTGAAAAACTGTTTTTT. Amino acids: CASSLIEVGEKLFF.

In its sample, this clonotype was seen a few times. This chain connects TRBV5-5 to TRBJ1-1; D is unclear. The CDR3 spans 15 residues. The germline V gene has CDR1 SGHKS and CDR2 YYEKEE (reference sequence). The V end lost 0 bases, the J end lost 3 bases, and 12 bases lay between the germline ends. The CDR3 coding sequence is TGTGCCAGCAGCTTGGAACCACCGGGGTACACTGAAGCTTTCTTT. Translated: CASSLEPPGYTEAFF.